The 24 T cell receptor beta chains presented below share a single source sample, sequenced in a study of blood T cell repertoires in COVID-19. TCRdb's table, derived via immunoSEQ multiplex PCR, lists solely in-frame clones and lacks some. Altogether roughly 140,000 clones are present, more than 70% being singletons, with the ten largest covering about 2.3%. Input material: peripheral blood. These TCRs come from a human donor in a cohort sampled during active COVID-19.

This clone was picked up a small number of times. The V gene is TRBV7-9, the J gene TRBJ1-2, with D possibly matching TRBD1 (5 bases). The germline V gene has CDR1 SEHNR and CDR2 FQNEAQ (reference sequence). The V end was cut by 3 bases, the J end by 2 bases, with 13 bases between. The CDR3 consists of 15 residues. In DNA form, the CDR3 reads TGTGCCAGCAGCTTGGTCCAGACAGTAAACTATGGCTACACCTTC. Translation: CASSLVQTVNYGYTF.

In DNA form, the CDR3 reads TGTGCCAGCAGCCCCGGGACTAGCGGGATCACAGATACGCAGTATTTT. Residues: CASSPGTSGITDTQYF. V and J are TRBV11-2 and TRBJ2-3, with 13 bases aligning to TRBD2. The V gene end was trimmed by 5 bases and the J gene end by 2 bases; junction bases not matched to a gene: 4. The CDR3 contains 16 residues. The germline V gene encodes CDR1 SGHAT and CDR2 FQNNGV.

The V and J genes are TRBV18 and TRBJ2-5, with 9 bases identical to TRBD2. V lost 1 base to trimming and J lost 3 bases; unmatched junction nucleotides: 3. CDR1 and CDR2 from the germline V gene are KGHSH and LQKENI. The CDR3 totals 15 residues. CDR3 residues: CASSPLLAGKETQYF. DNA for the CDR3: TGTGCCAGCTCACCACTTCTAGCGGGGAAAGAGACCCAGTACTTC. The full variable domain, completed using reference TRBV18 and TRBJ2-5, is NAGVMQNPRHLVRRRGQEARLRCSPMKGHSHVYWYRQLPEEGLKFMVYLQKENIIDESGMPKERFSAEFPKEGPSILRIQQVVRGDSAAYFCASSPLLAGKETQYFGPGTRLLVL.

The chain carries TRBV27 and TRBJ2-2, with a possible D match to TRBD2 (5 bases). Germline CDR1 MNHEY, CDR2 SMNVEV (reference sequence). V was clipped by 4 bases and J by 6 bases, with 15 bases between them. This CDR3 region has 15 residues. CDR3 in amino acids: CASSSGMQASGELFF. The CDR3 DNA reads as TGTGCCAGCAGTTCCGGGATGCAAGCATCCGGGGAGCTGTTTTTT.

This clone has only a few counts. The gene calls are TRBV27 and TRBJ1-2; TRBD1 agrees at 7 bases. The J segment lost 8 bases and the V segment lost 3 bases, leaving 6 bases of the junction unmatched. The CDR3 runs 13 residues. Germline lookup yields CDR1 MNHEY and CDR2 SMNVEV (reference sequence). CDR3 sequence: CASSFDRDVGYTF. The CDR3 nucleotides are TGTGCCAGCAGTTTCGACAGGGATGTAGGCTACACCTTC.

This clone was seen a single time. The CDR3, as DNA: TGTGCCAGTAGTGTCCAGGGCAATCAGCCCCAGCATTTT. Translating it yields CASSVQGNQPQHF. The chain couples TRBV19 to TRBJ1-5; no clear D gene. In germline, CDR1 is LNHDA, CDR2 SQIVND (reference sequence). V lost 5 bases to trimming and J lost 2 bases, with 7 bases between them. The CDR3 covers 13 residues.

The chain couples TRBV7-9 to TRBJ2-5; 11 nucleotides line up with TRBD2. The CDR3 runs 14 residues. Germline assignment: CDR1 SEHNR and CDR2 FQNEAQ (reference sequence). The V gene end was trimmed by 6 bases and the J gene end by 3 bases; junction bases not matched to a gene: 3. The CDR3 sequence is CASSLAGGKETQYF. CDR3 nucleotide sequence: TGTGCCAGCAGTCTAGCGGGGGGTAAAGAGACCCAGTACTTC.

This rearrangement joins TRBV4-1 to TRBJ1-4; 8 nucleotides match TRBD1. The CDR3 contains 15 residues. Per germline, CDR1 MGHRA and CDR2 YSYEKL. With 4 bases clipped from V and 3 bases from J, the junction kept 4 bases outside the gene matches. The CDR3 protein is CASSPGTGSNEKLFF. Here the CDR3 DNA reads TGCGCCAGCAGCCCAGGGACAGGATCTAATGAAAAACTGTTTTTT.

Here the CDR3 DNA reads TGTGCCAGCAGCTTATACGGAACTAGCGGGTTGTACGAGCAGTACTTC. It is translated as CASSLYGTSGLYEQYF. This sequence joins TRBV7-8 and TRBJ2-7; TRBD2 agrees at 9 bases. The CDR3 extends over 16 amino acids. The V and J ends lost 2 bases and 4 bases, in that order; junction bases with no gene match: 9. Germline assignment: CDR1 SGHVS and CDR2 FQNEAQ.

This chain joins TRBV7-9 and TRBJ2-1, with D tentatively TRBD2 (5 bases). This CDR3 spans 13 amino acids. With 5 bases removed from V and 9 bases from J, the gap between germline ends came to 14 bases. Germline assignment: CDR1 SEHNR and CDR2 FQNEAQ (reference sequence). CDR3 coding DNA: TGTGCCAGCAGCCGGGCGGAAGGGAGTGAGCAGTTCTTC. Amino acid sequence: CASSRAEGSEQFF. The whole variable domain, remainder taken from reference TRBV7-9 and TRBJ2-1, is DTGVSQNPRHKITKRGQNVTFRCDPISEHNRLYWYRQTLGQGPEFLTYFQNEAQLEKSRLLSDRFSAERPKGSFSTLEIQRTEQGDSAMYLCASSRAEGSEQFFGPGTRLTVL.

This clone was counted between two and nine times. V usage is TRBV29-1 and J usage is TRBJ2-2, with 7 bases aligning to TRBD1. The CDR3 covers 14 residues. Trimming cost V 4 bases and J 6 bases; bases outside gene matches: 8. Germline CDR1 and CDR2: SQVTM and ANQGSEA. CDR3 amino acids: CSVGAWQGAGELFF. The CDR3 DNA reads TGCAGCGTTGGCGCATGGCAGGGGGCCGGGGAGCTGTTTTTT.

The J gene is TRBJ2-1, the V gene TRBV9, with 10 bases aligning to TRBD1. The CDR3 is 15 amino acids. Germline V gene lookup returns CDR1 SGDLS and CDR2 YYNGEE. V shed 4 bases, J shed 3 bases, and the junction held 4 bases outside the gene matches. The DNA of the CDR3 is TGTGCCAGCAGCCGGGGACAGGGGATCTACAATGAGCAGTTCTTC. Protein product: CASSRGQGIYNEQFF.

The rearrangement uses TRBV28 and TRBJ2-3; 7 bases match TRBD2. This CDR3 is built from 17 residues. J gave up 0 bases and V 6 bases, and 12 bases lay outside the gene matches. Germline lookup yields CDR1 MDHEN and CDR2 SYDVKM. In DNA form, the CDR3 reads TGTGCCAGCAGATACACTATAGCGGGTCCTAGCACAGATACGCAGTATTTT. Translation gives CASRYTIAGPSTDTQYF.

CDR3 protein: CASSRLTSGAYNEQFF. The CDR3 region has the DNA TGTGCCAGCAGCCGATTGACTAGCGGGGCCTACAATGAGCAGTTCTTC. The chain joins TRBV3-1 (or the pseudogene TRBV3-2) to TRBJ2-1, with TRBD2 matching over 11 bases. The CDR3 has 16 residues. With 4 bases clipped from V and 2 bases from J, the junction kept 4 bases outside the gene matches. Germline values: CDR1 LGHDT, CDR2 YNNKEL (reference sequence).

This chain connects TRBV12-5 to TRBJ2-1; D remains unclear. The V end lost 1 base, the J end lost 1 base, and 5 bases lay between the germline ends. Per the germline V gene, CDR1 is LGHNT and CDR2 is FRNRAP. The CDR3 runs to 14 residues. CDR3 loop: CASGLGGSYNEQFF. DNA for the CDR3: TGTGCTAGTGGTTTGGGCGGATCCTACAATGAGCAGTTCTTC.

The rearrangement links TRBV29-1 to TRBJ2-2; TRBD2 might be the D (6 bases). CDR1 is SQVTM and CDR2 is ANQGSEA in the germline V gene. This CDR3 comprises 12 residues. V dropped 3 bases and J dropped 7 bases, with 9 bases sitting between them. As DNA, the CDR3 is TGCAGCGTTGATTACGGGGGCGGGGAGCTGTTTTTT. This translates into CSVDYGGGELFF.

The J gene is TRBJ2-7, the V gene TRBV7-2, with 11 bases matching TRBD1. This CDR3 comprises 15 residues. The germline gives CDR1 SGHTA, CDR2 FQGNSA. V was clipped by 5 bases and J by 2 bases; unmatched bases: 5. As DNA, the CDR3 is TGTGCCAGCAGCACCGGACAGGGGGCTGCCTACGAGCAGTACTTC. This translates into CASSTGQGAAYEQYF.

This chain links TRBV6-2 or TRBV6-3 with TRBJ2-7; D gene uncertain. Germline loops: CDR1 MNHEY, CDR2 SVGEGT. This CDR3 comprises 12 residues. The V end was cut by 1 base, the J end by 6 bases, with 7 bases between. The DNA for the CDR3 is TGTGCCAGCAGTTACTTCCCGGGCGAGCAGTACTTC. It translates to CASSYFPGEQYF.

This clone is labeled medium-sized (0.01 to 0.1%). This chain joins TRBV7-9 and TRBJ2-7; perhaps TRBD2 as D (6 bases). Germline V gives CDR1 SEHNR, CDR2 FQNEAQ (reference sequence). Trimming left V 4 bases short and J 1 base short, with 20 bases between. This CDR3 has 17 amino acids. The CDR3 sequence: CASSSSQTGDRSYEQYF. The CDR3 DNA is TGTGCCAGCAGCTCTAGTCAGACGGGGGACCGTTCCTACGAGCAGTACTTC. The variable domain in full, completed from reference TRBV7-9 and TRBJ2-7, reads DTGVSQNPRHKITKRGQNVTFRCDPISEHNRLYWYRQTLGQGPEFLTYFQNEAQLEKSRLLSDRFSAERPKGSFSTLEIQRTEQGDSAMYLCASSSSQTGDRSYEQYFGPGTRLTVT.

This chain connects TRBV11-2 to TRBJ2-2; 7 bases fit TRBD1. Germline V lookup: CDR1 SGHAT, CDR2 FQNNGV. The V gene end was trimmed by 5 bases and the J gene end by 2 bases; junction bases not matched to a gene: 11. This CDR3 spans 17 amino acids. The CDR3 coding sequence is TGTGCCAGCAGCCTATACCATGGGACAGTCAACACCGGGGAGCTGTTTTTT. Encoded protein: CASSLYHGTVNTGELFF.

The chain uses TRBV19 and TRBJ1-6; D is possibly TRBD1 (5 bases). The CDR3 is 14 residues long. With 3 bases removed from V and 9 bases from J, the gap between germline ends came to 12 bases. In germline, CDR1 is LNHDA, CDR2 SQIVND (reference sequence). The DNA for the CDR3 is TGTGCCAGTAGTATCGAAAGGGGAGGTTCACCCCTCCACTTT. Protein: CASSIERGGSPLHF.

The rearrangement joins TRBV6-5 to TRBJ2-5, with 8 bases lining up with TRBD1. The CDR3 contains 15 residues. Trimming took 5 bases from V and 4 from J; bases not matched to a gene: 9. Germline CDR1 MNHEY, CDR2 SVGAGI. As DNA, the CDR3 is TGTGCCAGCAGTAGCCAGGGGGCGCATACAGAGACCCAGTACTTC. Translated, it gives CASSSQGAHTETQYF.

The V and J genes are TRBV18 and TRBJ2-5; 8 nucleotides match TRBD1. The CDR3 loop spans 16 amino acids. Per the germline V gene, CDR1 is KGHSH and CDR2 is LQKENI. V gave up 1 base and J gave up 5 bases; unmatched junction bases: 9. For the CDR3, the DNA is TGTGCCAGCTCACCACTCGGACAGGGAAAAGGGGAGACCCAGTACTTC. Translation gives CASSPLGQGKGETQYF.

This chain connects TRBV6-5 to TRBJ2-7, with TRBD2 matching over 10 bases. With V trimmed by 6 bases and J by 5 bases, 10 bases remained unmatched. The length of the CDR3 is 15 residues. Germline CDR1 MNHEY, CDR2 SVGAGI. The CDR3 region is CASRKPGLATNEQYF. The CDR3 bases are TGTGCCAGCAGAAAACCGGGACTAGCGACTAACGAGCAGTACTTC.